This paragraph reports one T cell receptor beta chain. The authors' processing: Nucleated cell counts were estimated from reference gene primer amplification. Clones were read by immunoSEQ multiplex PCR, and TCRdb kept only the in-frame ones, dropping some. V, J and clone size derive from that table, while D and trimming were established from the DNA sequence. The repertoire holds fewer than 250,000 clones, about 91% seen once, with approximately 1.2% in the top ten. Germline V gene lookup returns CDR1 SGHVS and CDR2 FQNEAQ. CDR3 length: 15 residues. V lost 5 bases and J lost 2; bases outside the gene matches: 7. This entry comes from a study of blood T cell repertoires in COVID-19. Study-level information: The United States, Italy and Spain were the sources of the acute and convalescent COVID-19 samples.

Sequencing was carried out using peripheral blood. J is TRBJ1-2 and V is TRBV7-8, with TRBD1 matching over 8 bases. The TCR was taken from a man between 25 and 39 years old with acute or convalescent COVID-19. The CDR3 coding sequence is TGTGCCAGCAGCATATCCGGGACAGGAAACTATGGCTACACCTTC. This codes for CASSISGTGNYGYTF. The full variable domain, its missing parts supplied by reference TRBV7-8 and TRBJ1-2, is GAGVSQSPRYKVAKRGQDVALRCDPISGHVSLFWYQQALGQGPEFLTYFQNEAQLDKSGLPSDRFFAERPEGSVSTLKIQRTQQEDSAVYLCASSISGTGNYGYTFGSGTRLTVV.